This T cell receptor (beta chain) was captured by sequencing in a study of blood T cells in healthy people across ages. Total RNA was isolated from each sample in quantities of at least 6 micrograms. With a J-beta primer mix and a sample-barcoded 5' primer, a second PCR ran about 6 to 11 cycles. Each cDNA molecule carried a tag from a template-switch adaptor that contained 12 random nucleotides. TCRdb passed the 5' RACE reads through MiXCR, listing each CDR3 protein once. The sample has around 1,800,000 distinct CDR3 sequences; about two fifths are singletons. Overall study results and limits: Older individuals had lower TCR beta diversity per million T cells (the decline was roughly linear). There was a strong correlation between TCR beta diversity and naive T cell percentage.

In its sample, this clonotype was seen a few times. The antigen is unknown. This TCR was sampled from a human donor in good health. Sequenced material: blood.

This chain's CDR3 is CATVLRRGGMYNEQFF. CDR3 in DNA: TGTGCCACCGTCCTAAGAAGGGGGGGAATGTACAATGAGCAGTTCTTC. J is TRBJ2-1 and V is TRBV28; a possible D gene is TRBD2 (7 bases). Trimming took off 10 bases at V and 4 bases at J, with 23 bases between the two ends. Germline loops: CDR1 MDHEN, CDR2 SYDVKM. The CDR3 spans 16 residues.